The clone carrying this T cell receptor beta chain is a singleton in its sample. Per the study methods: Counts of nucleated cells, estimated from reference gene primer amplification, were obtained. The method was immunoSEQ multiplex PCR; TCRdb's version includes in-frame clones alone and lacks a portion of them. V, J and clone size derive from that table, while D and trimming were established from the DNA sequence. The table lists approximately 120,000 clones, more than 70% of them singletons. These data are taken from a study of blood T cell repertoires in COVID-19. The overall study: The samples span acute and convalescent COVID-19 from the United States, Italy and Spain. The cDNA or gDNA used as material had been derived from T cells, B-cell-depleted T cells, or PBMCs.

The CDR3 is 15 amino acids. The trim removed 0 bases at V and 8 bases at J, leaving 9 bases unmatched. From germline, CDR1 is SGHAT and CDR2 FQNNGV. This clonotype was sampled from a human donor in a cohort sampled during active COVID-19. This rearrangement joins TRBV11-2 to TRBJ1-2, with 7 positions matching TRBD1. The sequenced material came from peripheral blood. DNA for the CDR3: TGTGCCAGCAGCTTAGATCCTGGGGACAGTTCAGGCTACACCTTC. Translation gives CASSLDPGDSSGYTF.